What follows is one TCR beta chain and its context. Its antigen has not been determined. Nothing much larger sits one base from this clone, and base qualities are not available. This sample stems from a study of T cell changes during pregnancy in multiple sclerosis (dated by TCRdb to about 2019). Regarding the research as a whole: The study looked at changes in the T cell repertoire across pregnancy in women with multiple sclerosis.

The library was built by means of the immunoSEQ multiplex PCR assay. Held by TCRdb, this immuneACCESS table contains in-frame sequences only and omits some clones. Under half of the omission traces to an unresolved V gene where checked; the cause of the rest is unknown. Recorded for this sample are tens of thousands of clones; roughly 90% of them occurred a single time. Together, the top ten hold 3.3% of the sample. The CDR3 contains 15 residues, cysteine and phenylalanine counted. Only the CDR3 part of the read is kept: 45 bases, read in frame from the first base. Trimming removed 4 bases from V and 8 bases from J, leaving 18 bases between the germline ends. CDR1 and CDR2, per the germline V gene, are LGHNA and YNFKEQ.

This clonotype was sampled from a female donor in good health, enrolled as a control in a pregnancy study. Here the sequenced sample was peripheral blood, taken in the first trimester of pregnancy. The chain couples TRBV4-2 to TRBJ1-5; no D gene can be assigned with confidence. The encoded CDR3 is CASSLGTGNREPQHF. The DNA sequence reads TGTGCCAGCAGCCTTGGCACGGGGAATAGAGAGCCCCAGCATTTT.